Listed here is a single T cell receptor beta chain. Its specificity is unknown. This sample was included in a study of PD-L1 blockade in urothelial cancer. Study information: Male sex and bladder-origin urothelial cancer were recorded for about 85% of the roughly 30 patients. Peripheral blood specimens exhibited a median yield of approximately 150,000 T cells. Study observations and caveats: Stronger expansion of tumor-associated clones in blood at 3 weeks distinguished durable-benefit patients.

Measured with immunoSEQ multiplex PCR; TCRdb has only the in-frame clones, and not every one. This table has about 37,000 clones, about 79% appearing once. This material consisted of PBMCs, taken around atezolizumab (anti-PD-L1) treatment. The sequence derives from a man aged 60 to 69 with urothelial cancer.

CDR3 sequence reads: CASSDRESDEKLFF. The DNA for the CDR3 is TGTGCCAGCAGCGACAGGGAGTCGGATGAAAAACTGTTTTTT. The rearrangement links TRBV6-6 to TRBJ1-4, with 7 bases fitting TRBD1. CDR3 length: 14 residues. Germline CDR1 is MNHNY and CDR2 is SVGAGI (reference sequence). The trim removed 6 bases at V and 6 bases at J, leaving 7 bases unmatched.